This TCR beta chain was retrieved from a study of blood T cell repertoires in COVID-19 (TCRdb year 2020). At the level of the whole study: Samples from collaborators originated in the United States, Italy and Spain and spanned both the acute and convalescent phases of COVID-19. A de-identified subject ID, COVID-19 status, age in years and sex were almost always included in the sample metadata. Where HLA class I and class II types were available, the types were taken from metadata supplied by the sample provider, not from assay-based typing. The samples were drawn from two sources: the first 160 participants of the ongoing ImmuneRACE study, and fewer than 1,500 subjects contributed by 6 global collaborators. The repertoires were made available in a free public database intended to serve as a resource for research on the immune response to SARS-CoV-2. Deeply sampled blood TCRbeta repertoires from subjects exposed to, actively infected with, or recovered from COVID-19 were included in the dataset. The material from the prospective study consisted of cDNA or gDNA derived from T cells, B-cell-depleted T cells, or PBMCs.

One collaborating source in Seattle enrolled patients during active infection and followed them longitudinally through the course of disease. The collaborating institutions used their own protocols to collect whole blood in K2EDTA tubes. For TCRbeta analysis, collaborator samples were shipped as frozen whole blood, as isolated PBMCs, or as DNA extracted from either sample type. Trimming takes 5 bases off V and 7 bases off J; junction bases not matched to a gene: 7. Based on the germline V gene, the CDR1 and CDR2 sequences are MNHEY and SVGAGI. The CDR3 holds 14 amino acids from the cysteine to the phenylalanine. Just the 42-base CDR3 DNA is kept, in frame starting at base 1. The paper's findings and limits, for the study overall: How much clinical and demographic metadata was included differed by source and by participant, and the metadata was provided uncurated.

TCRbeta CDR3 regions were amplified from genomic DNA by means of the immunoSEQ Assay, a bias-controlled multiplex PCR. Turning to the authors' computational methods: Nucleated cell counts per sample were estimated from amplification of reference gene primers within the assay. Sequence reads were collapsed and filtered to measure the absolute abundance of every unique TCRbeta CDR3 rearrangement. For each sample, productive Simpson clonality was calculated as the square root of Simpson's diversity index over productive rearrangements. TCRdb took this table from immuneACCESS and kept in-frame rearrangements with V and J called. Such tables lack part of the clones; where checked against another copy, unresolved V genes explain under half of the gap, and the rest is unexplained. D and trimming come from the DNA, and the V and J calls and clone size come from that table. This sample has some 300,000 clones in its table, and more than 80% of those were observed once. The top ten constitute around 5.8% of the sample.

Note on this clone: Its specific antigen is unknown. Base qualities are missing; no much larger clone stands one base away.

The sequenced sample was peripheral blood. The sequence is built from TRBV6-5 and TRBJ2-1, with 8 middle bases fitting TRBD1. The clonotype originates from a woman in her 50s with COVID-19, enrolled during active disease. The nucleotide sequence is given as TGTGCCAGCAGTAGGGGGACAGGATCAAATGAGCAGTTCTTC. It translates as CASSRGTGSNEQFF.